These T cell receptor beta chains were read from a single sample in a study of cytomegalovirus exposure and HLA in healthy donors. Assay used: immunoSEQ multiplex PCR; TCRdb lists only in-frame clones, some missing. The sample includes approximately 160,000 clones, around 86% of them seen just once. The specimen sequenced was PBMCs. These receptors were taken from a human donor in good health. Both conserved end residues are part of each CDR3. D genes are given only for firm matches. The size field is filled for only some rows; it gives once, few, many or a size class.

D: TRBD1; V: TRBV7-2; J: TRBJ1-2; size: NA; CDR3: CASSDRVSGYTF; DNA: TGTGCCAGCAGCGACAGGGTCTCCGGCTACACCTTC
D: TRBD2; V: TRBV27; J: TRBJ2-7; size: NA; CDR3: CASSYEAGGLEEQYF; DNA: TGTGCCAGCAGTTACGAAGCGGGGGGCCTAGAAGAGCAGTACTTC
D: TRBD1; V: TRBV7-7; J: TRBJ2-1; size: NA; CDR3: CASSLSGTGADEQFF; DNA: TGTGCTAGCAGCCTCTCCGGGACAGGGGCAGATGAGCAGTTCTTC
D: NA; V: TRBV6-6; J: TRBJ1-3; size: NA; CDR3: CASSYSVWNSGNTIYF; DNA: TGTGCCAGCAGTTATAGCGTATGGAACTCTGGAAACACCATATATTTT
D: TRBD1; V: TRBV15; J: TRBJ2-5; size: few; CDR3: CATSPAGGFETQYF; DNA: TGTGCCACCAGTCCTGCAGGGGGCTTCGAGACCCAGTACTTC
D: TRBD2; V: TRBV6-1; J: TRBJ2-1; size: NA; CDR3: CASSEASSGGYNEQFF; DNA: TGTGCCAGCAGTGAAGCTTCCAGCGGGGGATACAATGAGCAGTTCTTC
D: TRBD2; V: TRBV6-6; J: TRBJ2-5; size: few; CDR3: CASSYDRSTSGETQYF; DNA: TGTGCCAGCAGTTACGATCGTAGTACTAGCGGGGAGACCCAGTACTTC
D: NA; V: TRBV6-6; J: TRBJ1-1; size: NA; CDR3: CASSPTGNTEAFF; DNA: TGTGCCAGCAGTCCGACGGGGAACACTGAAGCTTTCTTT
D: NA; V: TRBV7-9; J: TRBJ2-3; size: NA; CDR3: CASSLSTDTQYF; DNA: TGTGCCAGCAGCCTGAGCACAGATACGCAGTATTTT
D: TRBD1; V: TRBV25-1; J: TRBJ2-1; size: NA; CDR3: CASSEGRGQGKGNEQFF; DNA: TGTGCCAGCAGTGAAGGACGGGGACAGGGGAAAGGCAATGAGCAGTTCTTC
D: NA; V: TRBV19; J: TRBJ1-6; size: NA; CDR3: CASSIAGTPSSPLHF; DNA: TGTGCCAGTAGTATCGCCGGGACTCCCAGTTCACCCCTCCACTTT
D: NA; V: TRBV6-5; J: TRBJ1-6; size: few; CDR3: CASSRTEENSPLHF; DNA: TGTGCCAGCAGCCGGACAGAAGAAAATTCACCCCTCCACTTT
D: TRBD2; V: TRBV19; J: TRBJ2-1; size: NA; CDR3: CASSIDGGGAVDNEQFF; DNA: TGTGCCAGTAGTATAGATGGCGGGGGGGCCGTGGACAATGAGCAGTTCTTC
D: NA; V: TRBV10-3; J: TRBJ1-2; size: NA; CDR3: CAISETEGYTF; DNA: TGTGCCATCAGTGAGACAGAGGGCTACACCTTC
D: NA; V: TRBV5-1; J: TRBJ2-3; size: NA; CDR3: CASSLAGDTQYF; DNA: TGCGCCAGCAGCTTGGCCGGAGATACGCAGTATTTT
D: TRBD2; V: TRBV11-3; J: TRBJ2-2; size: NA; CDR3: CASSTPGLAITGELFF; DNA: TGTGCCAGCAGCACACCGGGACTAGCGATCACCGGGGAGCTGTTTTTT
D: TRBD1; V: TRBV6-1; J: TRBJ2-5; size: NA; CDR3: CASSETGTGGGTQYF; DNA: TGTGCCAGCAGTGAAACCGGGACAGGGGGGGGGACCCAGTACTTC
D: TRBD1; V: TRBV19; J: TRBJ1-1; size: NA; CDR3: CASSMVDRGEYTEAFF; DNA: TGTGCCAGTAGTATGGTTGACAGGGGGGAATACACTGAAGCTTTCTTT
D: TRBD1; V: TRBV10-3; J: TRBJ2-3; size: once; CDR3: CAISGIQGGTDTQYF; DNA: TGTGCCATCAGTGGAATACAGGGGGGTACAGATACGCAGTATTTT
D: TRBD2; V: TRBV27; J: TRBJ2-2; size: NA; CDR3: CASKPGGAGTGELFF; DNA: TGTGCCAGCAAACCCGGGGGGGCGGGGACCGGGGAGCTGTTTTTT
D: NA; V: TRBV5-1; J: TRBJ2-3; size: NA; CDR3: CASSDGKPYVTQYF; DNA: TGCGCCAGCAGCGACGGGAAGCCTTACGTTACGCAGTATTTT
D: TRBD1; V: TRBV5-1; J: TRBJ2-2; size: NA; CDR3: CASSLAGGRTGELFF; DNA: TGCGCCAGCAGCTTGGCAGGGGGCAGGACCGGGGAGCTGTTTTTT
D: NA; V: TRBV5-1; J: TRBJ1-2; size: NA; CDR3: CASAGYGGTVDGYTF; DNA: TGCGCCAGCGCTGGCTATGGGGGGACGGTTGATGGCTACACCTTC
D: TRBD1; V: TRBV2; J: TRBJ2-3; size: once; CDR3: CASSIQGPDTQYF; DNA: TGTGCCAGCAGTATACAGGGGCCAGATACGCAGTATTTT
D: TRBD2; V: TRBV28; J: TRBJ2-1; size: NA; CDR3: CASSLIKSSGVNEQFF; DNA: TGTGCCAGCAGTTTAATAAAATCTAGCGGGGTGAATGAGCAGTTCTTC
D: NA; V: TRBV7-2; J: TRBJ1-1; size: NA; CDR3: CASSLGPGMNTEAFF; DNA: TGTGCCAGCAGCTTAGGTCCGGGAATGAACACTGAAGCTTTCTTT
D: NA; V: TRBV29-1; J: TRBJ2-3; size: NA; CDR3: CSGRDRSPDTQYF; DNA: TGCAGCGGACGGGATAGGTCCCCAGATACGCAGTATTTT
D: TRBD1; V: TRBV29-1; J: TRBJ2-5; size: once; CDR3: CSVGQGVGETQYF; DNA: TGCAGCGTTGGACAGGGGGTTGGGGAGACCCAGTACTTC
D: NA; V: TRBV4-1; J: TRBJ1-2; size: NA; CDR3: CASSQYILGILRAYGYTF; DNA: TGCGCCAGCAGCCAATATATACTCGGGATCCTTCGAGCGTATGGCTACACCTTC
D: NA; V: TRBV4-3; J: TRBJ2-7; size: NA; CDR3: CASSWWAGLNYEQYF; DNA: TGCGCCAGCAGCTGGTGGGCAGGCCTCAACTACGAGCAGTACTTC